The source of this T cell receptor (beta chain) is a study of T cell responses to AZD1222 COVID-19 vaccine. Study-wide results and caveats: The study reported that nearly half of spike-specific TCRs target unmutated variant regions. Females outnumbered males among donors, who were mostly white British; clonal diversity was possibly underestimated. Increases in Spike-specific TCR breadth and depth were seen after two AZD1222 doses. Repertoire sampling was restricted to post-peak T cell response timepoints.

The repertoire was sequenced with immunoSEQ multiplex PCR; TCRdb's copy has only in-frame clones and lacks some. In the table there are about 130,000 clones, around four fifths of which are singletons. Comments on this clone: Antigen unknown.

Germline lookup yields CDR1 SGHNT and CDR2 YYREEE (reference sequence). Trimming took 3 bases from V and 0 from J, leaving 12 bases between them. CDR3 size: 16 residues. This chain connects TRBV5-4 to TRBJ2-2; no reliable D call. This material consisted of peripheral blood, taken on day 0 of AZD1222 vaccination. This sequence was found in an adult in good health. The CDR3 is CASSSGPKTNTGELFF. CDR3 DNA: TGTGCCAGCAGCTCCGGACCAAAGACGAACACCGGGGAGCTGTTTTTT.